This is a list of T cell receptor beta chains from one sample in a study of blood T cell repertoires in COVID-19. Generated by immunoSEQ multiplex PCR, the TCRdb table keeps only in-frame clones and is missing some. The data contain 150,000 to 200,000 clones, roughly four fifths of them singletons. The material sequenced was peripheral blood. The receptors here all came from a woman in her twenties or thirties with acute or convalescent COVID-19. The CDR3 runs from the conserved cysteine through the conserved F or W. Each record gives: clone size, V gene, CDR3 protein. The size entry is marked missing in some rows and otherwise reads once, few, many or a size class.

>-|TRBV28
CASSLDGQGPQHF
>-|TRBV7-3
CASSLQGAGDEAFF
>once|TRBV5-1
CASYRGSEQFF
>-|TRBV28
CASRRQASYEQYF
>-|TRBV21-1
CASSKATIAGWLETQYF
>-|TRBV30
CAWGPLVRGTGYTF
>-|TRBV28
CASRGSGTGENTEAFF
>-|TRBV28
CASSFPSRLHQPQHF
>-|TRBV19
CASSLLQGALGYTF
>-|TRBV7-9
CASSLAHWTGGGFF
>-|TRBV28
CASSLSTGAFTEAFF
>-|TRBV24-1
CATSRDNVLTF
>-|TRBV5-5
CASSSHGQGYGGYTF
>-|TRBV5-1
CASSRASAGIEIYEQYF
>-|TRBV5-8
CASSLETGVRNQPQHF
>-|TRBV9
CASSPGDRGYYGYTF
>-|TRBV19
CASSIPQGEQFF
>few|TRBV27
CASSLIGAASGGLTYEQYF
>-|TRBV19
CASSVTRDMALHF
>-|TRBV5-1
CASSSGQGPQAFF
>-|TRBV6-5
CASRRTSGSSETQYF
>-|TRBV12-2
CASRRYTSGRTNEQFF
>-|TRBV30
CASQGIYGYTF
>-|TRBV7-8
CASSSPDGDEQFF
>few|TRBV4-2
CASSHPSGRKVYEQYF
>-|TRBV15
CATSRDGREGRTDTQYF
>-|TRBV6-6
CASTQKYRGNQPQHF
>-|TRBV28
CASRLAGTADTQYF
>once|TRBV10-3
CAISTSGDSYNEQFF
>-|TRBV7-6
CASSPGTAGGF
>few|TRBV3-1/TRBV3-2
CASSQGGTAAHGDTIYF
>-|TRBV7-7
CAISPYAGSYEQYF
>-|TRBV11-1
CASSLARLRDSGEAFF
>-|TRBV12-3/TRBV12-4
CASSPGGWEPQHF
>once|TRBV3-1/TRBV3-2
CASSQDPRLPYEQYF
>-|TRBV6-5
CASTDSLYGYTF
>-|TRBV6-2/TRBV6-3
CASSYRQLEQFF
>few|TRBV5-6
CASSSLEDREYEKLFF
>-|TRBV6-6
CASETYTEAFF
>few|TRBV28
CASSPTGTGVRTQYF